Listed below are T cell receptor beta chains from one sample, sequenced in a study of memory CD4+ T cells and cytomegalovirus serostatus. The data were produced by immunoSEQ multiplex PCR, yet TCRdb's version contains in-frame clones alone and is incomplete. The sample carries roughly 50,000 clones, around 78% recorded once. Sequences were obtained from memory CD4+ T cells from blood. The origin of the receptors is an adult in good health and CMV-seronegative. Both conserved end residues are part of each CDR3. Fields, in order: D gene, J gene, clone size, V gene, CDR3 DNA, CDR3 protein. D genes are given only for firm matches. Size values are once, few and many counts, or a class for expanded clones, and some rows have none.

>.|TRBJ1-3|few|TRBV9
TGTGCCAGCAGCGGTTCAGTGTTGTCGGGAAACACCATATATTTT
CASSGSVLSGNTIYF
>TRBD1|TRBJ1-1|.|TRBV5-4
TGTGCCAGCAGGGGACAGGGGACGGGGGGCACTGAAGCTTTCTTT
CASRGQGTGGTEAFF
>.|TRBJ1-2|.|TRBV30
TGTGCCTGGACGGTAGACAGTTCTGGCTACACCTTC
CAWTVDSSGYTF
>.|TRBJ1-1|.|TRBV7-2
TGTGCCAGCAGCTCCAGGGGATGGGTCACTGAAGCTTTCTTT
CASSSRGWVTEAFF
>TRBD1|TRBJ1-2|once|TRBV18
TGTGCCAGCTCCCAGCACGTCACAGGGGATTATGGCTACACCTTC
CASSQHVTGDYGYTF
>TRBD2|TRBJ2-7|.|TRBV7-2
TGTGCCAGCAGCGGACTAGCGGGATTTTACGAGCAGTACTTC
CASSGLAGFYEQYF
>.|TRBJ1-5|few|TRBV2
TGTGCCAGCAGTCCTACCGACAGGATCGATCAGCCCCAGCATTTT
CASSPTDRIDQPQHF
>TRBD1|TRBJ2-7|few|TRBV7-2
TGTGCCAGCAGCTTAGGGACAGGGGGCGCAAAGCAGTACTTC
CASSLGTGGAKQYF
>.|TRBJ2-7|.|TRBV10-3
TGTGCCATCAGTGAGTCGGCGCAGGGTGGGGACGAGCAGTACTTC
CAISESAQGGDEQYF
>.|TRBJ2-7|few|TRBV13
TGTGCCAGCAGCATGGGACGGACCGTTAGCTCCTACGAGCAGTACTTC
CASSMGRTVSSYEQYF
>.|TRBJ2-1|once|TRBV7-2
TGTGCCAGCAGCCCCGACTTTGGGGGTGAGCAGTTCTTC
CASSPDFGGEQFF
>TRBD1|TRBJ1-1|.|TRBV28
TGTGCCAGCAGTCCAAAAAAGGGGGCGACGGGCTTGGGGTGGGATACTGAAGCTTTCTTT
CASSPKKGATGLGWDTEAFF
>.|TRBJ2-7|few|TRBV6-5
TGTGCCAGCAGTTACGGGGGAGCCTCCTACGAGCAGTACTTC
CASSYGGASYEQYF
>.|TRBJ2-1|.|TRBV6-5
TGTGCCAGCAGTTCATTCGACCCGGGGAATGAGCAGTTCTTC
CASSSFDPGNEQFF
>.|TRBJ1-1|.|TRBV28
TGTGCCAGCAGCCCAATGTCGGGCCTCGAAAATGAGGCTTTCTTT
CASSPMSGLENEAFF
>TRBD2|TRBJ2-2|few|TRBV19
TGTGCCAGTAGTAAGGGACTAGCGGACACCGGGGAGCTGTTTTTT
CASSKGLADTGELFF